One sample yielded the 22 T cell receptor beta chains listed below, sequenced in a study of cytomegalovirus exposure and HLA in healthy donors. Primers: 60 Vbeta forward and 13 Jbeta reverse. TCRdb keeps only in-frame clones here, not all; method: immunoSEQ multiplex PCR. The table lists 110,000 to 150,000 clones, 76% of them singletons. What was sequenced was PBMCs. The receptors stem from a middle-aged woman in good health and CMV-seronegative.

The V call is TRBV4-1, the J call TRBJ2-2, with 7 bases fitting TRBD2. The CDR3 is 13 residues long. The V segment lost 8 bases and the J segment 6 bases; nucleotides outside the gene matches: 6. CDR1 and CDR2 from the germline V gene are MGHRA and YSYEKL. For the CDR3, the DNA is TGCGCCAGCTCAATGCGGGAGCCCGGGGAGCTGTTTTTT. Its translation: CASSMREPGELFF.

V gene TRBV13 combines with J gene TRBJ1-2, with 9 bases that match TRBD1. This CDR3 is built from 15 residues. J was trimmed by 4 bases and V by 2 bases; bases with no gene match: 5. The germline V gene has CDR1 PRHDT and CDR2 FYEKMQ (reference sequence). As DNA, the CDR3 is TGTGCCAGCAGCTTAACCGGGACAGGGATCTATGGCTACACCTTC. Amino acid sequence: CASSLTGTGIYGYTF.

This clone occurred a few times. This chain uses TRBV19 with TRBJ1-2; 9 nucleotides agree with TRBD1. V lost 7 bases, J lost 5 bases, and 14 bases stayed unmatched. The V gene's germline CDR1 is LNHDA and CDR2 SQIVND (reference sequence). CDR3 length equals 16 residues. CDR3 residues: CASTPAHRGQGYGYTF. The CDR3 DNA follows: TGTGCCAGTACCCCGGCCCACAGGGGGCAAGGGTATGGCTACACCTTC. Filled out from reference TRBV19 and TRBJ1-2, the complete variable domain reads DGGITQSPKYLFRKEGQNVTLSCEQNLNHDAMYWYRQDPGQGLRLIYYSQIVNDFQKGDIAEGYSVSREKKESFPLTVTSAQKNPTAFYLCASTPAHRGQGYGYTFGSGTRLTVV.

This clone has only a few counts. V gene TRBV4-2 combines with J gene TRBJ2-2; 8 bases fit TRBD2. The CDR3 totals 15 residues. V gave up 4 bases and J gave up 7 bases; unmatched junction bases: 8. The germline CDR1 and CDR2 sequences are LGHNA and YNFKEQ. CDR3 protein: CASSPHTGTSGELFF. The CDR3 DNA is TGTGCCAGCAGCCCTCATACCGGGACTAGCGGGGAGCTGTTTTTT.

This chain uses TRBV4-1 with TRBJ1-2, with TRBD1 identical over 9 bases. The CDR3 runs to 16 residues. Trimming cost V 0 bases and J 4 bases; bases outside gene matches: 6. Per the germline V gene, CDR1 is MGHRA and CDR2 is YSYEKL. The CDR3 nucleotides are TGCGCCAGCAGCCAAGAAGCAACAGGGGGCGTCTATGGCTACACCTTC. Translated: CASSQEATGGVYGYTF.

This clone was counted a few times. CDR3 in amino acids: CASSLGDRVNSYNEQFF. The CDR3 coding sequence is TGTGCCAGCAGCTTGGGGGACAGGGTCAACTCCTACAATGAGCAGTTCTTC. The rearrangement joins TRBV5-6 to TRBJ2-1, with 9 bases lining up with TRBD1. V shed 0 bases and J 0 bases; nucleotides not matched to a gene: 4. Germline lookup yields CDR1 SGHDT and CDR2 YYEEEE. The CDR3 length is 17 residues.

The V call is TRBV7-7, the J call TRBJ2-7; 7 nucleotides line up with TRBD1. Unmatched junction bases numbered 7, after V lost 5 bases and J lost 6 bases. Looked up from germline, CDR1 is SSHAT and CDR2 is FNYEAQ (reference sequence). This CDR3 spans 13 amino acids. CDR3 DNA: TGTGCCAGCAGCGCCGACAGGGAAGCCGAGCAGTACTTC. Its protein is CASSADREAEQYF.

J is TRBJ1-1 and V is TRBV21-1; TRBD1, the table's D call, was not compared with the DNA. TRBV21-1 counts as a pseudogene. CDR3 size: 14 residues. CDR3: CASSSRQANTEAFF. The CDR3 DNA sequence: TGTGCCAGCAGCTCAAGACAGGCAAACACTGAAGCTTTCTTT.

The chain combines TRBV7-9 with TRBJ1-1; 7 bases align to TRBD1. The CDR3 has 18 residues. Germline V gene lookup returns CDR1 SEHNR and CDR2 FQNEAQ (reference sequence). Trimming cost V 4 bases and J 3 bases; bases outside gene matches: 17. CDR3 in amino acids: CASSSPLRQGRWDTEAFF. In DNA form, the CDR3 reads TGTGCCAGCAGCTCCCCGTTGCGACAGGGTAGATGGGACACTGAAGCTTTCTTT.

This CDR3 reads CASRYQETQYF. CDR3 sequence (DNA): TGTGCCAGCCGGTACCAAGAGACCCAGTACTTC. The chain has TRBV2 and TRBJ2-5; D remains unclear. This CDR3 comprises 11 residues. V gave up 8 bases and J gave up 0 bases, with 4 bases separating them. Germline CDR1 and CDR2: SNHLY and FYNNEI.

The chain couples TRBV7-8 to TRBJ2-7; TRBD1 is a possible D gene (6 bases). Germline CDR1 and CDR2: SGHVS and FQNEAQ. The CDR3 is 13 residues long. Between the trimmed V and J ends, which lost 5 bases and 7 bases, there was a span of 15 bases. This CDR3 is CASSTETGIEQYF. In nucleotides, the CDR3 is TGTGCCAGCAGCACGGAAACAGGGATTGAGCAGTACTTC.

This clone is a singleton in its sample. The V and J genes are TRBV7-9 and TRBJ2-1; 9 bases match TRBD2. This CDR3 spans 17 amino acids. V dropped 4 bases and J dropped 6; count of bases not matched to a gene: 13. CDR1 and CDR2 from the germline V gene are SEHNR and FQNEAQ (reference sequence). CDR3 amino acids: CASSSAPGLARRNEQFF. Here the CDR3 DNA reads TGTGCCAGCAGCTCAGCGCCGGGACTAGCCCGCCGCAATGAGCAGTTCTTC. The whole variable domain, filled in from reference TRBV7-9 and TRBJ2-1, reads DTGVSQNPRHKITKRGQNVTFRCDPISEHNRLYWYRQTLGQGPEFLTYFQNEAQLEKSRLLSDRFSAERPKGSFSTLEIQRTEQGDSAMYLCASSSAPGLARRNEQFFGPGTRLTVL.

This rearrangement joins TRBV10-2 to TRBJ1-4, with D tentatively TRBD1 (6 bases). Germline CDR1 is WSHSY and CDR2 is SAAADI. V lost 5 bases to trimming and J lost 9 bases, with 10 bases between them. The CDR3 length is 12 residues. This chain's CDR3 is CASSRDTQKLFF. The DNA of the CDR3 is TGCGCCAGCAGTCGGGACACCCAAAAACTGTTTTTT.

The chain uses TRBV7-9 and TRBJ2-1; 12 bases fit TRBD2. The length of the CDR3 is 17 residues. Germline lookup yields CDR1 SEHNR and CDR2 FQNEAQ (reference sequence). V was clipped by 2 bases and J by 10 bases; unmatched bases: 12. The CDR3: CASSLTIRTSGAAEQFF. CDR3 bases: TGTGCCAGCAGCTTAACGATAAGGACTAGCGGGGCCGCAGAGCAGTTCTTC.

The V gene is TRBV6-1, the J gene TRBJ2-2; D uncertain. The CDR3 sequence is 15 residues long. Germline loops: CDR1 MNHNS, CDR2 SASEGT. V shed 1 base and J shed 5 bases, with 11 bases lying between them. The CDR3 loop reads CASSEVGPGTGELFF. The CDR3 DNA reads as TGTGCCAGCAGTGAAGTTGGTCCCGGGACCGGGGAGCTGTTTTTT.

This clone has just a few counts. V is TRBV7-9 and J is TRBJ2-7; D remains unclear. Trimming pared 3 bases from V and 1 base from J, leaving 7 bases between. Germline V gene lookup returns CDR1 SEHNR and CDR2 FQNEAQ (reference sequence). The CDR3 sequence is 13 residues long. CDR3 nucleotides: TGTGCCAGCAGCTTGGGCCTTTCCTACGAGCAGTACTTC. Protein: CASSLGLSYEQYF. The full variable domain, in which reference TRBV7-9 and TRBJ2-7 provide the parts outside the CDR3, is DTGVSQNPRHKITKRGQNVTFRCDPISEHNRLYWYRQTLGQGPEFLTYFQNEAQLEKSRLLSDRFSAERPKGSFSTLEIQRTEQGDSAMYLCASSLGLSYEQYFGPGTRLTVT.

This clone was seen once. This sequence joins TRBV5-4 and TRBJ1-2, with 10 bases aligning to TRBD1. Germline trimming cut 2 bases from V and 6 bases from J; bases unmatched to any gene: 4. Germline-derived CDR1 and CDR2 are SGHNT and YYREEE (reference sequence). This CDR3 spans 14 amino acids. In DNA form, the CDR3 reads TGTGCCAGCAGCTTTCCCGGGACAGGGGATGGCTACACCTTC. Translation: CASSFPGTGDGYTF.

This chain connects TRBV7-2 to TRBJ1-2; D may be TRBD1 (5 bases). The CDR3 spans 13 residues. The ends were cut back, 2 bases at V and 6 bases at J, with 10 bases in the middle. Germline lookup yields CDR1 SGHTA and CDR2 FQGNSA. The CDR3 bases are TGTGCCAGCAGCTTATTATCGGGGGATGGCTACACCTTC. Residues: CASSLLSGDGYTF.

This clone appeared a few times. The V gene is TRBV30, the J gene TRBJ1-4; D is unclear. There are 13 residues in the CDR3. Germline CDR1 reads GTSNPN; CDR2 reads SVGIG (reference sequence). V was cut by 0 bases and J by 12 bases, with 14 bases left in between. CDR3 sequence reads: CAWSVGPGGQLFF. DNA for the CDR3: TGTGCCTGGAGTGTAGGACCGGGAGGTCAACTGTTTTTT. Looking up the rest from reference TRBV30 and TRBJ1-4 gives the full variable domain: SQTIHQWPATLVQPVGSPLSLECTVEGTSNPNLYWYRQAAGRGLQLLFYSVGIGQISSEVPQNLSASRPQDRQFILSSKKLLLSDSGFYLCAWSVGPGGQLFFGSGTQLSVL.

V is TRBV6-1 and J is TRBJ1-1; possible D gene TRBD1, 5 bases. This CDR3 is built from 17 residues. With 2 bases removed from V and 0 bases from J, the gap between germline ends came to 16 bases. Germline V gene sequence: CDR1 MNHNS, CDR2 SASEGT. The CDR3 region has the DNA TGTGCCAGCAGTGAATGGCCCCGACAGCAACTGAACACTGAAGCTTTCTTT. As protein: CASSEWPRQQLNTEAFF.

The CDR3: CASSITSLLAGGRNEQFF. CDR3 coding DNA: TGTGCCAGTAGTATAACGTCACTACTAGCGGGGGGACGCAATGAGCAGTTCTTC. The chain is built from TRBV19 and TRBJ2-1, with 12 bases matching TRBD2. The CDR3 loop spans 18 amino acids. Germline lookup yields CDR1 LNHDA and CDR2 SQIVND (reference sequence). V gave up 2 bases and J gave up 6 bases; unmatched junction bases: 11. Complete variable domain (other parts from reference TRBV19 and TRBJ2-1): DGGITQSPKYLFRKEGQNVTLSCEQNLNHDAMYWYRQDPGQGLRLIYYSQIVNDFQKGDIAEGYSVSREKKESFPLTVTSAQKNPTAFYLCASSITSLLAGGRNEQFFGPGTRLTVL.

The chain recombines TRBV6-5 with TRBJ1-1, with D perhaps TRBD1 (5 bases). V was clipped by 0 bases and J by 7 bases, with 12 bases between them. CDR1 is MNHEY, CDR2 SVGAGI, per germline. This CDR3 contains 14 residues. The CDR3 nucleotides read TGTGCCAGCAGTTACTCGTCTCCGACAGTTGAAGCTTTCTTT. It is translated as CASSYSSPTVEAFF.